The entry that follows covers one TCR beta chain sequence. This sample was included in a study of control samples from healthy donors and cancer patients. Measured with immunoSEQ multiplex PCR; TCRdb has only the in-frame clones, and not every one. Here the sample spans 150,000 to 200,000 clones, around 92% being singletons. This CDR3 contains 18 residues. V was clipped by 4 bases and J by 0 bases, with 22 bases between them. Per the germline V gene, CDR1 is KGHSH and CDR2 is LQKENI. The V call is TRBV18, the J call TRBJ2-7; either TRBD1 or TRBD2 may supply D (8 bases each). This clonotype was sampled from a woman aged 40 to 50 in good health. The sequencing input was blood. As DNA, the CDR3 is TGTGCCAGCTCACTTAGGACCGGGGGGGACAGGTTCTCCTACGAGCAGTACTTC. This codes for CASSLRTGGDRFSYEQYF.